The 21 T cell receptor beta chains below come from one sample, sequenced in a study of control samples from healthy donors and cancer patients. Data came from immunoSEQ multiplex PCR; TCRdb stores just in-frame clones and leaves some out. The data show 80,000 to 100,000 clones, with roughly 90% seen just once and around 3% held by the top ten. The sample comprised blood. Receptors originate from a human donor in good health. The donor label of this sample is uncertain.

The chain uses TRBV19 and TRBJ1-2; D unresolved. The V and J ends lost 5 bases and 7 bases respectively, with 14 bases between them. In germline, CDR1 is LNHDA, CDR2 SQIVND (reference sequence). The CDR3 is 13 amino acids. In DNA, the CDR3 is TGTGCCAGTAGTGCTACAGTCACCCGTGGCTACACCTTC. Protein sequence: CASSATVTRGYTF.

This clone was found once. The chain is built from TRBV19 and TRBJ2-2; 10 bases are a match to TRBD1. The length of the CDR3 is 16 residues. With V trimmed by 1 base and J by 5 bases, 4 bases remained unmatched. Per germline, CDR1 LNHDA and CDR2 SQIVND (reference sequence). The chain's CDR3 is CASSIGTGGWTGELFF. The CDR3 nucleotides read TGTGCCAGTAGTATAGGGACAGGGGGTTGGACCGGGGAGCTGTTTTTT. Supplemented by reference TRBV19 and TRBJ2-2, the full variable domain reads DGGITQSPKYLFRKEGQNVTLSCEQNLNHDAMYWYRQDPGQGLRLIYYSQIVNDFQKGDIAEGYSVSREKKESFPLTVTSAQKNPTAFYLCASSIGTGGWTGELFFGEGSRLTVL.

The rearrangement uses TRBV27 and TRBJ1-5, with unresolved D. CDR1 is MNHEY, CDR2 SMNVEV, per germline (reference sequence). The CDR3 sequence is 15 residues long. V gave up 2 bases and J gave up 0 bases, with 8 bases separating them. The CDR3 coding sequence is TGTGCCAGCAGTTTAATTGGGCATAGCAATCAGCCCCAGCATTTT. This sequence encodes CASSLIGHSNQPQHF.

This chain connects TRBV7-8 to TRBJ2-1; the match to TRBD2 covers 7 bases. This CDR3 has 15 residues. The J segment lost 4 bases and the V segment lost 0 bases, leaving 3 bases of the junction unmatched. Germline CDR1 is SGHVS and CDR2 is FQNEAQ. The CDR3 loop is CASSLARGIYNEQFF. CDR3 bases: TGTGCCAGCAGCTTAGCGCGGGGGATTTACAATGAGCAGTTCTTC.

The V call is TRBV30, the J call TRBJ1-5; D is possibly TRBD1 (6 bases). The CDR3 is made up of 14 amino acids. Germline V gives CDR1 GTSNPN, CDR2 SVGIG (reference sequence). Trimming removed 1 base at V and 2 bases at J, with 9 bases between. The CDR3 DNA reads TGTGCCTGGAGTGGGGGGCCGGGCAATCAGCCCCAGCATTTT. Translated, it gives CAWSGGPGNQPQHF.

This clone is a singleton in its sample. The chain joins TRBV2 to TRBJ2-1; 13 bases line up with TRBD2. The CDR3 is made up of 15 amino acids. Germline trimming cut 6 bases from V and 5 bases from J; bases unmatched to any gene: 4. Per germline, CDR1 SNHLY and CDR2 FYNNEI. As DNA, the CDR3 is TGTGCCAGCAGGGCCGGGACTAGCGGGAACAATGAGCAGTTCTTC. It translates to CASRAGTSGNNEQFF.

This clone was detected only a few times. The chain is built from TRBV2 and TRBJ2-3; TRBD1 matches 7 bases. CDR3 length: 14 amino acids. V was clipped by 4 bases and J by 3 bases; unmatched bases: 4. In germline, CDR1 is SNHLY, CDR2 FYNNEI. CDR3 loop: CASSGDSRTDTQYF. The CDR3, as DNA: TGTGCCAGCAGTGGGGACAGTCGAACAGATACGCAGTATTTT.

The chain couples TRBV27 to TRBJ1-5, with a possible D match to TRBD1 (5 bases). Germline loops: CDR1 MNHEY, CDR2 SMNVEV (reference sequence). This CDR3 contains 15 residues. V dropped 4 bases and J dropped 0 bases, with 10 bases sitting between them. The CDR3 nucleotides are TGTGCCAGCAGTTGGGACGGGAATAGCAATCAGCCCCAGCATTTT. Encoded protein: CASSWDGNSNQPQHF.

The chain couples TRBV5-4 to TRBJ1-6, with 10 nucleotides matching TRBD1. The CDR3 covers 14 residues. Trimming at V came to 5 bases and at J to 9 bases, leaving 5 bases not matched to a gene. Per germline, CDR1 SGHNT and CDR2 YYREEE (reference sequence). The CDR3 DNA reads TGTGCCAGCAGTCCCGGGACAGGGGTTTCACCCCTCCACTTT. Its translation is CASSPGTGVSPLHF.

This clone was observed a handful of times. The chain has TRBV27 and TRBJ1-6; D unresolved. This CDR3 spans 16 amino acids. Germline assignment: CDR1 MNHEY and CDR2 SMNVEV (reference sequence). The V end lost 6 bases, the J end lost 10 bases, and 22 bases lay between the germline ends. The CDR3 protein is CASSLSGPTWGSPLHF. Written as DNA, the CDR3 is TGTGCCAGCAGCCTCTCCGGGCCTACCTGGGGATCACCCCTCCACTTT.

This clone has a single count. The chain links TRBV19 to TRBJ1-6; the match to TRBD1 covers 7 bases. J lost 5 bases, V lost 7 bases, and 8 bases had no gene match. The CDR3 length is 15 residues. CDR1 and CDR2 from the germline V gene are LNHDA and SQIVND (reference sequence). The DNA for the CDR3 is TGTGCCAGTACCAGGCGGACAGGCGATAATTCACCCCTCCACTTT. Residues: CASTRRTGDNSPLHF.

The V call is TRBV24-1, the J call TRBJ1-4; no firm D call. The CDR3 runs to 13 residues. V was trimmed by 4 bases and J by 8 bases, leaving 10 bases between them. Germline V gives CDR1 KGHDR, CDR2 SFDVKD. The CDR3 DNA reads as TGTGCCACCAGTGACCTCGGAGGGGAAAAACTGTTTTTT. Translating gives CATSDLGGEKLFF.

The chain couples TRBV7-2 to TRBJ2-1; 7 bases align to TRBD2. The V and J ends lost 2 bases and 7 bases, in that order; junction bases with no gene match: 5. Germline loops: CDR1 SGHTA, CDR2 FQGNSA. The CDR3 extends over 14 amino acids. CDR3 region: CASSLRRGWNEQFF. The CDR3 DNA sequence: TGTGCCAGCAGCTTAAGGCGGGGGTGGAATGAGCAGTTCTTC.

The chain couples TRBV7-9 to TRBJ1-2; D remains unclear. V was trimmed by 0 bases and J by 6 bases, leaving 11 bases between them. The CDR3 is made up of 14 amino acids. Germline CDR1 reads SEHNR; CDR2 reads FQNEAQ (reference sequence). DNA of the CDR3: TGTGCCAGCAGCTTAGCCCTCCCTACAGATGGCTACACCTTC. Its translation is CASSLALPTDGYTF.

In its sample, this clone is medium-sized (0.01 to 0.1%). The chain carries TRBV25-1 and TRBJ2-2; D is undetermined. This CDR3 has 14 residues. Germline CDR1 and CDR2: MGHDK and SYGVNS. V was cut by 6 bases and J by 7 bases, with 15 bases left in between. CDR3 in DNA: TGTGCCAGCAGCGCCTCGGAAGAGATCGGGGAGCTGTTTTTT. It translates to CASSASEEIGELFF.

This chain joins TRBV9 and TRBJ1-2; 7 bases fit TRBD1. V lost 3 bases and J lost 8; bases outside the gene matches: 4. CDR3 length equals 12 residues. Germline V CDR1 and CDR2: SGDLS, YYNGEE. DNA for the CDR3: TGTGCCAGCAGCGGACAGGGCCAGGGCTACACCTTC. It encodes CASSGQGQGYTF.

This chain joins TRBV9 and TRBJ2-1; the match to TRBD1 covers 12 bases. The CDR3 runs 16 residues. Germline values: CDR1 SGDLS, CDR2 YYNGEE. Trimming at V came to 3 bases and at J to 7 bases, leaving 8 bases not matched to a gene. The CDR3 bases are TGTGCCAGCAGCGGGTGGGGACAGGGGGCGAGTAATGAGCAGTTCTTC. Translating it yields CASSGWGQGASNEQFF.

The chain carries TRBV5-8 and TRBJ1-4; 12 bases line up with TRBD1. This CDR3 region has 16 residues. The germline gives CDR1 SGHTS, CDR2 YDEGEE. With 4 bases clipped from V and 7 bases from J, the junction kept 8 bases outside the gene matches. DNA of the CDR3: TGTGCCAGCAGCGCGGGACAGGGGGCGCGGATTGAAAAACTGTTTTTT. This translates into CASSAGQGARIEKLFF.

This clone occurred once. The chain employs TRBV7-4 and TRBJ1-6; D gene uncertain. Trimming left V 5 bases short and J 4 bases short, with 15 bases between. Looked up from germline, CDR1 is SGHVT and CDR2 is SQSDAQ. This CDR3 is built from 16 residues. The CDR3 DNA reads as TGTGCCAGCAGCCACCCGGGGAGCCTGTATAATTCACCCCTCCACTTT. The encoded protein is CASSHPGSLYNSPLHF. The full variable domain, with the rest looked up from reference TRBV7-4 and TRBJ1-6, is GAGVSQSPRYKVAKRGRDVALRCDSISGHVTLYWYRQTLGQGSEVLTYSQSDAQRDKSGRPSGRFSAERPERSVSTLKIQRTEQGDSAVYLCASSHPGSLYNSPLHFGNGTRLTVT.

CDR3 sequence reads: CASSILLSGRGGVAFF. The CDR3 DNA is TGTGCCAGTAGTATACTTCTTTCTGGCAGGGGAGGTGTCGCTTTCTTT. The gene calls are TRBV19 and TRBJ1-1; tentative D call: TRBD1 (6 bases). The CDR3 length is 16 residues. Between the trimmed V and J ends, which lost 2 bases and 11 bases, there was a span of 24 bases. Germline lookup yields CDR1 LNHDA and CDR2 SQIVND (reference sequence).

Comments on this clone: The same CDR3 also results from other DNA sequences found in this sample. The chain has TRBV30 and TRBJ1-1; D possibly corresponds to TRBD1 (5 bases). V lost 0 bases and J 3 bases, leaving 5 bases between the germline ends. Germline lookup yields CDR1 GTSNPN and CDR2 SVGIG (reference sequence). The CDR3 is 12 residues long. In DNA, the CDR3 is TGTGCCTGGAGTGTAGGGGACACTGAAGCTTTCTTT. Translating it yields CAWSVGDTEAFF.